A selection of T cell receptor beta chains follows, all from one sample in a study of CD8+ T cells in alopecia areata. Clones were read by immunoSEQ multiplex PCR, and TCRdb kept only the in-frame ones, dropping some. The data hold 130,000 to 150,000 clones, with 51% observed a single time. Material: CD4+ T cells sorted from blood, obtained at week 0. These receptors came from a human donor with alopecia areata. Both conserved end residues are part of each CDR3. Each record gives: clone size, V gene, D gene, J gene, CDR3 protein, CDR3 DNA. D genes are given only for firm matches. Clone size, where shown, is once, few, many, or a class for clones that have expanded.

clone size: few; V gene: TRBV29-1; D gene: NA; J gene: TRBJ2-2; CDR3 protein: CSVDQGTTGELFF; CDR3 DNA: TGCAGCGTTGATCAAGGAACCACCGGGGAGCTGTTTTTT
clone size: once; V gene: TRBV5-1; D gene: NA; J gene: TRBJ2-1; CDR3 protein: CASSLILDREQFF; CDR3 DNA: TGCGCCAGCAGCTTGATCTTGGATAGGGAGCAGTTCTTC
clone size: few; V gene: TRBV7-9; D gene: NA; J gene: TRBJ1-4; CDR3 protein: CASSARGLSEKLFF; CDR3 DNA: TGTGCCAGCAGCGCCCGAGGGCTCTCCGAAAAACTGTTTTTT
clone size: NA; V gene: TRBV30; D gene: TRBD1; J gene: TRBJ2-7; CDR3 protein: CAWKGQGNEQYF; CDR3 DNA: TGTGCCTGGAAGGGACAGGGTAACGAGCAGTACTTC
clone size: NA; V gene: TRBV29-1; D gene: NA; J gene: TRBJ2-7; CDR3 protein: CSVEGQYEQYF; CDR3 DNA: TGCAGCGTTGAAGGTCAGTACGAGCAGTACTTC
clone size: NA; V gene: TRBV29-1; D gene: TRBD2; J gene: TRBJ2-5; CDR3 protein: CSVPWASGGTVQTQYF; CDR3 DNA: TGCAGCGTTCCATGGGCTAGCGGGGGTACGGTACAGACCCAGTACTTC
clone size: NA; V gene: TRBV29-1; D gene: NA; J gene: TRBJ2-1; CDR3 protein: CSVGWESQQFF; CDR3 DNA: TGCAGCGTTGGTTGGGAGTCCCAGCAGTTCTTC
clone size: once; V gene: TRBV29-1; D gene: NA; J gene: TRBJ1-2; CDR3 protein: CSVDEGTGYGYTF; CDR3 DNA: TGCAGCGTTGATGAAGGGACGGGCTATGGCTACACCTTC
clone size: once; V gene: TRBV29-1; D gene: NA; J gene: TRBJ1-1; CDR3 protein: CSVTPQGRTEAFF; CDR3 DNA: TGCAGCGTTACACCGCAGGGGAGGACTGAAGCTTTCTTT
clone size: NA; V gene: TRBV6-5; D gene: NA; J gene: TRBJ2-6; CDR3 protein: CASSYEGRGANVLTF; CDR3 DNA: TGTGCCAGCAGTTACGAGGGGAGAGGGGCCAACGTCCTGACTTTC
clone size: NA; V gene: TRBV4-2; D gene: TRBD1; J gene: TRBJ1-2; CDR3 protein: CASSQVDRAPGYTF; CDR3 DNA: TGTGCCAGCAGCCAAGTGGACAGGGCCCCTGGCTACACCTTC
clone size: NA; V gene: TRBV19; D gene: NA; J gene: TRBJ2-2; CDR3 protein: CASSIRTGVYSGELFF; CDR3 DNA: TGTGCCAGTAGTATCAGGACGGGAGTCTATTCCGGGGAGCTGTTTTTT
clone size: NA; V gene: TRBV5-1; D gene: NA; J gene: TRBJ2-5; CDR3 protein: CASSLGRETQYF; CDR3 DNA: TGCGCCAGCAGCTTGGGGCGAGAGACCCAGTACTTC
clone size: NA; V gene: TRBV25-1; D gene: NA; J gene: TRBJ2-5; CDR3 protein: CASSRGGETQYF; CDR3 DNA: TGTGCCAGCAGCAGGGGAGGTGAGACCCAGTACTTC
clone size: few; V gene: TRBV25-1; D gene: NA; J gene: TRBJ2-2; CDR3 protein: CASTGTAKSGELFF; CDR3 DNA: TGTGCCAGCACGGGAACGGCGAAGTCCGGGGAGCTGTTTTTT
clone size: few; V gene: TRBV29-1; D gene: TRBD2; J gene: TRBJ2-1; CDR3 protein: CSVGGTSGRQSYNEQFF; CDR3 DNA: TGCAGCGTTGGCGGGACTAGCGGGAGGCAATCCTACAATGAGCAGTTCTTC